This section outlines one T cell receptor beta chain sequence together with its context. The assay was immunoSEQ multiplex PCR, and TCRdb's table has in-frame clones only and misses some. Here the sample spans about 410,000 clones, around nine tenths being singletons. V lost 0 bases, J lost 2 bases, and 20 bases lay in between. Per germline, CDR1 SGHRS and CDR2 YFSETQ. The CDR3 spans 18 residues. The data originate from a study of control samples from healthy donors and cancer patients. The V and J genes are TRBV5-1 and TRBJ2-5; D ambiguous. The receptor comes from a man aged 40-49 years with head and neck cancer. The sample was PBMCs. CDR3 residues: CASSLVGYGTHEQETQYF. In DNA form, the CDR3 reads TGCGCCAGCAGCTTGGTGGGGTACGGAACCCACGAACAAGAGACCCAGTACTTC.